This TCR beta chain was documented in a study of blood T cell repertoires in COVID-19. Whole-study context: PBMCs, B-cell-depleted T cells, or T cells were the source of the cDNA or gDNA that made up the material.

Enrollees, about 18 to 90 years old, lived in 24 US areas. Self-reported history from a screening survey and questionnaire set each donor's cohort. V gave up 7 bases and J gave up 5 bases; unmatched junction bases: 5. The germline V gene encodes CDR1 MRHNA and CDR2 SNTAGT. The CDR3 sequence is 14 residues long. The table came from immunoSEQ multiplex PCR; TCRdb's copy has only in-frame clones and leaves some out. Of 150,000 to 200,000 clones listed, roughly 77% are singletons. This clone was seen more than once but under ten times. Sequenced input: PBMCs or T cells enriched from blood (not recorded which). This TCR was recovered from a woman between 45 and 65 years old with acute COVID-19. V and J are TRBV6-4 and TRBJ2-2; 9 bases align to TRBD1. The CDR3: CASKQGAETGELFF. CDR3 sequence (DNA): TGTGCCAGCAAACAGGGGGCCGAGACCGGGGAGCTGTTTTTT.